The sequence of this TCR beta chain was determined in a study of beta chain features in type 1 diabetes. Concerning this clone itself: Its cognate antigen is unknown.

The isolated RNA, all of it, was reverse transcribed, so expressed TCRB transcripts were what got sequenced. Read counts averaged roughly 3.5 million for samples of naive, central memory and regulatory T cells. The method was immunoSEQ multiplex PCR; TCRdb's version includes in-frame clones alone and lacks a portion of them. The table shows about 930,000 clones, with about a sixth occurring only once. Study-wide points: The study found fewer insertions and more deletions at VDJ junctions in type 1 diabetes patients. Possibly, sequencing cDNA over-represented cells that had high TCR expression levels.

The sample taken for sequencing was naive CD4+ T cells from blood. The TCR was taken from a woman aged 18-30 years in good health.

The CDR3 sequence: CASSPGTGFYQETQYF. The CDR3 coding sequence is TGTGCCAGCTCACCAGGGACAGGGTTCTACCAAGAGACCCAGTACTTC. This rearrangement joins TRBV18 to TRBJ2-5, with TRBD1 matching over 9 bases. The J segment lost 0 bases and the V segment lost 2 bases, leaving 4 bases of the junction unmatched. CDR3 size: 16 residues. Germline CDR1 reads KGHSH; CDR2 reads LQKENI. Full variable domain (remainder filled in from reference TRBV18 and TRBJ2-5): NAGVMQNPRHLVRRRGQEARLRCSPMKGHSHVYWYRQLPEEGLKFMVYLQKENIIDESGMPKERFSAEFPKEGPSILRIQQVVRGDSAAYFCASSPGTGFYQETQYFGPGTRLLVL.